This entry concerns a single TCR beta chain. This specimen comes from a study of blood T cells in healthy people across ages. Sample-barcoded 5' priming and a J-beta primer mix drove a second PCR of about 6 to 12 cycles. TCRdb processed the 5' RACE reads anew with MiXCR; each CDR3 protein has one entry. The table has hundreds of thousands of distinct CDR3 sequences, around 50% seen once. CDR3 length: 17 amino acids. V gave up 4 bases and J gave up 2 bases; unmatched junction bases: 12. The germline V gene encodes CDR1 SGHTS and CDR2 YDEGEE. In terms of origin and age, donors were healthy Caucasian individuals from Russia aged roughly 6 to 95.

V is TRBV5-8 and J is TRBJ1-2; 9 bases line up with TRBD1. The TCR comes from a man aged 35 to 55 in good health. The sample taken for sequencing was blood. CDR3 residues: CASSHGRGTGRNYGYTF. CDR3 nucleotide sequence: TGTGCCAGCAGCCATGGGAGGGGGACAGGGAGGAACTATGGCTACACCTTC.